This is a list of T cell receptor beta chains from one sample in a study of a mutant IDH1 vaccine in newly diagnosed glioma. Libraries were prepared by immunoSEQ multiplex PCR; TCRdb keeps only in-frame clonotypes and omits some of them. The sample has fewer than 35,000 clones, roughly 54% seen once; the top ten hold 11%. These receptors lack a known antigen. Material: PBMCs, obtained from a glioma patient whose treatment included an IDH1 peptide vaccine. The receptors originated from a woman aged 18-29 years with glioma. CDR3s include the opening cysteine and the closing phenylalanine or tryptophan. Each record gives: J gene, V gene, CDR3 protein.

J: TRBJ2-7
V: TRBV10-3
CDR3: CAISERDRGLSYEQYF

J: TRBJ2-6
V: TRBV5-6
CDR3: CASTGQGRSGANVLTF

J: TRBJ2-2
V: TRBV4-1
CDR3: CASSQGPAVNTGELFF

J: TRBJ2-4
V: TRBV28
CDR3: CASSPGDLKNIQYF

J: TRBJ2-1
V: TRBV12-5
CDR3: CASGPGTPGVDEQFF

J: TRBJ2-7
V: TRBV18
CDR3: CASSPPSLGNYEQYF

J: TRBJ1-3
V: TRBV14
CDR3: CASSQDRRNTIYF

J: TRBJ1-3
V: TRBV7-8
CDR3: CASSSQPDITTGNTIYF

J: TRBJ1-2
V: TRBV19
CDR3: CASSTRTGGGGYTF

J: TRBJ2-3
V: TRBV10-3
CDR3: CAISPTGSTDTQYF

J: TRBJ2-2
V: TRBV2
CDR3: CASSRGLAGGYTGELFF

J: TRBJ2-5
V: TRBV5-1
CDR3: CASSLEGVRETQYF

J: TRBJ1-2
V: TRBV25-1
CDR3: CASSEGTVSGYTF

J: TRBJ2-7
V: TRBV4-1
CDR3: CASSQYVGTSGTYEQYF

J: TRBJ2-7
V: TRBV6-5
CDR3: CASSDSASYEQYF

J: TRBJ1-2
V: TRBV6-6
CDR3: CASSADGLYGYTF

J: TRBJ1-5
V: TRBV4-1
CDR3: CASSQEGNRGREPQHF

J: TRBJ1-5
V: TRBV15
CDR3: CATSRAKEGYQPQHF

J: TRBJ2-2
V: TRBV30
CDR3: CAWSVGGFTGELFF

J: TRBJ1-3
V: TRBV6-5
CDR3: CASSYGSTIYF

J: TRBJ2-1
V: TRBV19
CDR3: CASSIARETYNEQFF

J: TRBJ2-2
V: TRBV5-1
CDR3: CASSFPGQGLAGELFF

J: TRBJ1-1
V: TRBV14
CDR3: CASSPAGRGNTEAFF

J: TRBJ2-6
V: TRBV7-8
CDR3: CASSSTGTGVRANVLTF

J: TRBJ2-7
V: TRBV6-5
CDR3: CASSYSSGVTYEQYF